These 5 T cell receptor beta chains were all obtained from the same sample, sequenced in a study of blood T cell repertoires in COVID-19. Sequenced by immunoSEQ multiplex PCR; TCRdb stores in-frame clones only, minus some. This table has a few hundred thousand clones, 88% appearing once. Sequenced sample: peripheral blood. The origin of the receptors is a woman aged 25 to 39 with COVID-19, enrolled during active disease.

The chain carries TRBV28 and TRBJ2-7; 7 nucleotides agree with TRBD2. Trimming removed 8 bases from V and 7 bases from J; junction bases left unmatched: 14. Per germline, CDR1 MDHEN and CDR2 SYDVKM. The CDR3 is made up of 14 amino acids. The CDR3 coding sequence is TGTGCCAGCGAGCCCGGGACTACCCCTTGGGAGCAGTACTTC. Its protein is CASEPGTTPWEQYF.

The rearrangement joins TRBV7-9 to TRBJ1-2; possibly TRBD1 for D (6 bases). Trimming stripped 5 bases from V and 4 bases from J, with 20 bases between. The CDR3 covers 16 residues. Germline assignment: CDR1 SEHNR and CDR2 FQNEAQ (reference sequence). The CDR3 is CASSPKGGAPFYGYTF. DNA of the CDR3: TGTGCCAGCAGCCCGAAAGGGGGAGCACCCTTCTATGGCTACACCTTC.

Written as DNA, the CDR3 is TGTGCCTGCAAACGGGGGCACGGGACAGCTTACACTGAAGCTTTCTTT. It codes for CACKRGHGTAYTEAFF. The chain carries TRBV30 and TRBJ1-1; 7 nucleotides line up with TRBD1. J was trimmed by 3 bases and V by 6 bases; bases with no gene match: 16. The germline V gene has CDR1 GTSNPN and CDR2 SVGIG (reference sequence). This CDR3 region has 16 residues.

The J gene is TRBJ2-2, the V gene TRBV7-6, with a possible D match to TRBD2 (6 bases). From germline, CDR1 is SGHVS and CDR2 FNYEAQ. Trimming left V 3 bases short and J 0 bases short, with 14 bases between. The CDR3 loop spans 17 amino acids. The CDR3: CASSFLATFANTGELFF. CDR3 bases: TGTGCCAGCAGCTTTCTAGCGACCTTCGCGAACACCGGGGAGCTGTTTTTT.

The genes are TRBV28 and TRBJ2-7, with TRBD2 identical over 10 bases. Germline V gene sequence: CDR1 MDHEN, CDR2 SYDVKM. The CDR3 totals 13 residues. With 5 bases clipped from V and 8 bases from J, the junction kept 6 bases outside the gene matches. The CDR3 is CASSRTSGDKQYF. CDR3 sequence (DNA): TGTGCCAGCAGTCGGACTAGCGGAGACAAGCAGTACTTC.